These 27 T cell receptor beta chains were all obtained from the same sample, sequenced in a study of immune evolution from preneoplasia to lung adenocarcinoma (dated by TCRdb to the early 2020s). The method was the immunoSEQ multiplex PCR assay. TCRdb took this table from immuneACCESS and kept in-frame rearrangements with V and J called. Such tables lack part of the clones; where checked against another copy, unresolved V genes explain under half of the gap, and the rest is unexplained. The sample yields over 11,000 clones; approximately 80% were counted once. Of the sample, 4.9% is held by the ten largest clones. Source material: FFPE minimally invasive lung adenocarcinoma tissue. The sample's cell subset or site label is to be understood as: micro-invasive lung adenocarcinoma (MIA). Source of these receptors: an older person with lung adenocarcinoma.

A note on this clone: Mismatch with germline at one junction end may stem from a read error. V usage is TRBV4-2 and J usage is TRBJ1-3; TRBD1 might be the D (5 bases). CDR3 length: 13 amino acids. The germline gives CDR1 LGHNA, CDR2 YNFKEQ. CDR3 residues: CASSHGEEGPSFF. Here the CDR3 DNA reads TGTGCCAGCAGCCACGGAGAGGAGGGGCCCTCCTTTTTT.

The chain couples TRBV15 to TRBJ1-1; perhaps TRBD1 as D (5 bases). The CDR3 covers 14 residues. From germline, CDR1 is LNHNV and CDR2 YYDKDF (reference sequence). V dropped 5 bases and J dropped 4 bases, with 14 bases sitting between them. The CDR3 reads CATSFQGQGTEAFF. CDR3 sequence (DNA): TGTGCCACCAGCTTTCAGGGTCAGGGCACTGAAGCTTTCTTT.

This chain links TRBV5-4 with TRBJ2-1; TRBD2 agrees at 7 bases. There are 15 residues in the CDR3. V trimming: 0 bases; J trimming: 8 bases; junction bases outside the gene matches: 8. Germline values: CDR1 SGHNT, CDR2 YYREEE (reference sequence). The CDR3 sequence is CASSLDGLAVYEQFF. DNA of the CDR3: TGTGCCAGCAGCTTGGATGGCCTAGCGGTCTATGAGCAGTTCTTC.

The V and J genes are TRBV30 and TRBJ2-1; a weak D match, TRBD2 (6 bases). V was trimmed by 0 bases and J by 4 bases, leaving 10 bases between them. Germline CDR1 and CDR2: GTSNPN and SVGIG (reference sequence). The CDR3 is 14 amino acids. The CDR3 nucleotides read TGTGCCTGGAGTGTGGCAGGGAGGTACAATGAGCAGTTCTTC. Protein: CAWSVAGRYNEQFF.

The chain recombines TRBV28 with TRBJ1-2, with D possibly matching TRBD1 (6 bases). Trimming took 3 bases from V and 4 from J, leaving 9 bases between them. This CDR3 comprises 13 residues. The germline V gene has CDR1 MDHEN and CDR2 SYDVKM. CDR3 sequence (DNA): TGTGCCAGCAGTTTTGGGGACACCTATGGCTACACCTTC. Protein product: CASSFGDTYGYTF.

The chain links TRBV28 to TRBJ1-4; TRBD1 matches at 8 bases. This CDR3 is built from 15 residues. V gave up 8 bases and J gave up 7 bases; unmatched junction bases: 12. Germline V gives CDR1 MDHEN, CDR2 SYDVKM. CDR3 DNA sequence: TGTGCCAGCGCCTCAGGACAGGGAGGTGGTGAAAAACTGTTTTTT. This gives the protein CASASGQGGGEKLFF.

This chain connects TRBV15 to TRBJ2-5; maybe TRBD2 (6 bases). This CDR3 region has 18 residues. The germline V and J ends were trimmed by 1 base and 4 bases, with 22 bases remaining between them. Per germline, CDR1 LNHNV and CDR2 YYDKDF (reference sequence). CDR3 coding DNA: TGTGCCACCAGCAGAGGACAGATGGGGGGTAGTTTTGGAGAGACCCAGTACTTC. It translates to CATSRGQMGGSFGETQYF. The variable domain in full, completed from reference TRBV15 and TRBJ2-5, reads DAMVIQNPRYQVTQFGKPVTLSCSQTLNHNVMYWYQQKSSQAPKLLFHYYDKDFNNEADTPDNFQSRRPNTSFCFLDIRSPGLGDTAMYLCATSRGQMGGSFGETQYFGPGTRLLVL.

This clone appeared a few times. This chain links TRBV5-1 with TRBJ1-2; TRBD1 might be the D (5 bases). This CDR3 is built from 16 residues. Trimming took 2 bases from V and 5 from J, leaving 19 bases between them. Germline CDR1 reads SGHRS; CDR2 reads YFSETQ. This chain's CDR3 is CASSLNSLGAGYGYTF. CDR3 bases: TGCGCCAGCAGCTTAAATTCACTGGGAGCAGGGTATGGCTACACCTTC.

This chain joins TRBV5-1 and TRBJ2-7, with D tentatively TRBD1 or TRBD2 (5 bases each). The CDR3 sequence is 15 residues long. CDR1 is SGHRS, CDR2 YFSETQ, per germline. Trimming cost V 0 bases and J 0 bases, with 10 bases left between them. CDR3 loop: CASSLVSGSSYEQYF. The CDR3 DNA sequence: TGCGCCAGCAGCTTGGTGTCAGGGAGCTCCTACGAGCAGTACTTC.

This CDR3 reads CASSVEAGQTYEQYF. CDR3 DNA: TGTGCCAGCAGCGTAGAAGCGGGACAAACCTACGAGCAGTACTTC. The chain recombines TRBV9 with TRBJ2-7; D is possibly TRBD2 (7 bases). Germline V gives CDR1 SGDLS, CDR2 YYNGEE. CDR3 length equals 15 residues. V lost 0 bases, J lost 2 bases, and 12 bases lay in between.

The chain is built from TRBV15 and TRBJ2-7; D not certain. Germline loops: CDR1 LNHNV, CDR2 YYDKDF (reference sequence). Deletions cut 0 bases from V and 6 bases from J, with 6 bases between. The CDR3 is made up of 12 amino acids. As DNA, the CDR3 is TGTGCCACCAGCAGAGATCTGACCGAGCAGTACTTC. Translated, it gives CATSRDLTEQYF.

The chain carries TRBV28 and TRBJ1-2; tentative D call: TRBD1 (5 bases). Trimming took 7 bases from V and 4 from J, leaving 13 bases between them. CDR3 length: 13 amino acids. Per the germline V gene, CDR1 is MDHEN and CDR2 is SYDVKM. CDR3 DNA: TGTGCCAGCACCGTCAGGGCGGCCTATGGCTACACCTTC. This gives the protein CASTVRAAYGYTF.

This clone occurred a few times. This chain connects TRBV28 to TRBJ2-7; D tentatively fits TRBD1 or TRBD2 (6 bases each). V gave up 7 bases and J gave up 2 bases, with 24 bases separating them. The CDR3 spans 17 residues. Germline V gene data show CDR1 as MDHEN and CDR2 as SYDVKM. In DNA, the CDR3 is TGTGCCAGCAATGTTATGGGGGGCAGGGGTCTTGCCTACGAGCAGTACTTC. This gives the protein CASNVMGGRGLAYEQYF.

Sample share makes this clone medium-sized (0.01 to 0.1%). The CDR3 region is CASRQTERDLGGYTF. CDR3 DNA sequence: TGCGCCAGCAGACAGACGGAGCGGGACCTGGGTGGCTACACCTTC. The V gene is TRBV4-1, the J gene TRBJ1-2, with D perhaps matching TRBD1 (5 bases). The CDR3 has 15 amino acids. The germline V gene has CDR1 MGHRA and CDR2 YSYEKL. The V gene lost 6 bases and the J gene lost 7 bases, with 21 bases spanning the gap.

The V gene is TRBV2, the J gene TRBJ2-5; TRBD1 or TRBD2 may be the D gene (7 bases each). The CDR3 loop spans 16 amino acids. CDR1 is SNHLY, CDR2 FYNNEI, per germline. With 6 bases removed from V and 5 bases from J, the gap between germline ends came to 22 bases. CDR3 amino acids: CASSPVRGGAGETQYF. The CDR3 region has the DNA TGTGCCAGCAGCCCGGTCAGGGGGGGAGCCGGGGAGACCCAGTACTTC.

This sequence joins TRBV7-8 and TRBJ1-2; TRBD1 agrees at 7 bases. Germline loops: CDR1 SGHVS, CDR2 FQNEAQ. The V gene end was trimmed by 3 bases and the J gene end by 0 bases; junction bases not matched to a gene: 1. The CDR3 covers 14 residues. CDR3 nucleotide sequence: TGTGCCAGCAGCTTGGGGACAGCTAACTATGGCTACACCTTC. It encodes CASSLGTANYGYTF. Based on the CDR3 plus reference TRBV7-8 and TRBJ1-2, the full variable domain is GAGVSQSPRYKVAKRGQDVALRCDPISGHVSLFWYQQALGQGPEFLTYFQNEAQLDKSGLPSDRFFAERPEGSVSTLKIQRTQQEDSAVYLCASSLGTANYGYTFGSGTRLTVV.

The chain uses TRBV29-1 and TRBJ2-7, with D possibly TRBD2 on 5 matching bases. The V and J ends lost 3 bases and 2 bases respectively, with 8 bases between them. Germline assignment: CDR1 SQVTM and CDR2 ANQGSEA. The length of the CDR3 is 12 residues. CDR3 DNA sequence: TGCAGCGTTGAGAGGGAACCCTACGAGCAGTACTTC. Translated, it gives CSVEREPYEQYF.

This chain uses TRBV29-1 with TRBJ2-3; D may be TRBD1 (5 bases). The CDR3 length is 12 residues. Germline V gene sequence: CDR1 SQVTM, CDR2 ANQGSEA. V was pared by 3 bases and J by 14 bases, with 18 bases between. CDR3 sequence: CSVDLVGGAMYF. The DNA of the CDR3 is TGCAGCGTTGATCTTGTGGGTGGGGCGATGTATTTT.

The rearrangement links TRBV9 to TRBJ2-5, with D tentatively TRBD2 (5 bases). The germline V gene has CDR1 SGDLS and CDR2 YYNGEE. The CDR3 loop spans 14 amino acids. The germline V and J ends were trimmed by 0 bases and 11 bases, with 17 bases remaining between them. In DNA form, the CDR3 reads TGTGCCAGCAGCGTAGACAGTACCTTTAGGGAGCAGTACTTC. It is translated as CASSVDSTFREQYF.

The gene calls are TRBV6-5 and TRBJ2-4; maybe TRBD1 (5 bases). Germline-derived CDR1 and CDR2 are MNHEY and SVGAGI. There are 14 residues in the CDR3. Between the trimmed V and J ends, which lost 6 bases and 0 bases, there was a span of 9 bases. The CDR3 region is CASSPGLAKNIQYF. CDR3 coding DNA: TGTGCCAGCAGCCCAGGGTTAGCCAAAAACATTCAGTACTTC.

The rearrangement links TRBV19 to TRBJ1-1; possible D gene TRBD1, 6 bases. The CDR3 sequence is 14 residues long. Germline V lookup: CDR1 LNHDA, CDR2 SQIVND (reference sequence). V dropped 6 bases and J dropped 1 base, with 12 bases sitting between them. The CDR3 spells CASRAGAANTEAFF. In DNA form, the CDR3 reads TGTGCCAGTAGGGCAGGGGCAGCGAACACTGAAGCTTTCTTT.

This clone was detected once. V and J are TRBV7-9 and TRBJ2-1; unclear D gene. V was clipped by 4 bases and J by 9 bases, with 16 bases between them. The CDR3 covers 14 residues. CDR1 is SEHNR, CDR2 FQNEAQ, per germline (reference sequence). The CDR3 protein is CASSSNVAYGEQFF. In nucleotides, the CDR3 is TGTGCCAGCAGCTCGAACGTTGCGTATGGTGAGCAGTTCTTC.

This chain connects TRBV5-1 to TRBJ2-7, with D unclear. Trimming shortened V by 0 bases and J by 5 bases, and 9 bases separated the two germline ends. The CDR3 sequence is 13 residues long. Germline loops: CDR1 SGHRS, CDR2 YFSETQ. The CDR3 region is CASSLVQRHEQYF. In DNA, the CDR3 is TGCGCCAGCAGCTTGGTACAGAGACACGAGCAGTACTTC.

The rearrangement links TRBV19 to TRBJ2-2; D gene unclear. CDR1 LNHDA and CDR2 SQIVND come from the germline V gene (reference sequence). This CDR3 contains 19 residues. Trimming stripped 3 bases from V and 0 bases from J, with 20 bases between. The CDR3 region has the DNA TGTGCCAGTAGTATTGACCCGTTTGGGGAAGGGTCGAACACCGGGGAGCTGTTTTTT. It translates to CASSIDPFGEGSNTGELFF.

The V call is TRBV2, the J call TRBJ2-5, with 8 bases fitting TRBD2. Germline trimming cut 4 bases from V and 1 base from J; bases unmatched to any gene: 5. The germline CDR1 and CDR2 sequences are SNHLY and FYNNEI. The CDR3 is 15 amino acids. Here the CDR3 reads CASSASGGFQETQYF. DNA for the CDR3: TGTGCCAGCAGTGCGAGCGGGGGCTTCCAAGAGACCCAGTACTTC.

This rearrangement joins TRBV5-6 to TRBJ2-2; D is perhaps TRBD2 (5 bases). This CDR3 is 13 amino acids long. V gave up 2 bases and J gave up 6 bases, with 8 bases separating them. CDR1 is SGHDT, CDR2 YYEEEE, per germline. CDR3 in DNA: TGTGCCAGCAGCTTAATCGGGGCCGGGGAGCTGTTTTTT. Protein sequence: CASSLIGAGELFF.

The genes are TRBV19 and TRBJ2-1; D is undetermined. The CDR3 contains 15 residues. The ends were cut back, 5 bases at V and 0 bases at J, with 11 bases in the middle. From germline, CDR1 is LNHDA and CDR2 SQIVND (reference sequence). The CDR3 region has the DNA TGTGCCAGTAGTCAGACTTCCAGCTCCTACAATGAGCAGTTCTTC. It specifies CASSQTSSSYNEQFF.